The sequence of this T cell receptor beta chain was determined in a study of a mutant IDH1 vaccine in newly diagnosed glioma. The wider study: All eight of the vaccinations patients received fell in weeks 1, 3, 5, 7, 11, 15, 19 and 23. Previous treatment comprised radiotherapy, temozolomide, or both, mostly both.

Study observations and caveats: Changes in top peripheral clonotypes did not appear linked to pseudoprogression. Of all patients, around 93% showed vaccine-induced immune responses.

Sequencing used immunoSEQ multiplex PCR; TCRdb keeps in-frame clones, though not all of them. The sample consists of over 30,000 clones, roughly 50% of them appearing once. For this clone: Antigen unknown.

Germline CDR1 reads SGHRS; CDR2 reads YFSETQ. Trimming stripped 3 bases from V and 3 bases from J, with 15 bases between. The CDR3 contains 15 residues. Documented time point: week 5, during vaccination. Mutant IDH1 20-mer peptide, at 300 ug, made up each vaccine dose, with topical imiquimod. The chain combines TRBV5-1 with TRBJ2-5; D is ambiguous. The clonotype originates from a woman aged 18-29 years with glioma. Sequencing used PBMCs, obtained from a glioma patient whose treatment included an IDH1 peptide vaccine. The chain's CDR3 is CASSSLGIAKETQYF. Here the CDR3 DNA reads TGCGCCAGCAGCTCCCTGGGGATAGCCAAAGAGACCCAGTACTTC.